Its frequency marks the clone carrying this T cell receptor (beta chain) as medium-sized (0.01 to 0.1%). Its specificity is not known. The sample comes from a study of human CD8 memory T cell subsets. It was negative magnetic separation that enriched the total CD8+ T cells. CDR1 and CDR2 (germline): SGHRS, YFSETQ. The CDR3 is 12 residues long. Findings and caveats of the study: The study found similarly high diversity in stem-like memory and precursor exhausted T cells, unlike effector memory cells. It was suggested by Chao1 estimates that stem-like memory T cells were more diverse than precursor exhausted T cells.

By UMI-labeled 5' RACE, the TCR beta libraries were made. Reanalyzing the 5' RACE reads, TCRdb keeps one entry per CDR3 protein, without DNA. This sample contains fewer than 11,000 distinct CDR3 sequences. This TCR was sampled from a human donor in good health. Sample: CD8+ stem-like memory T cells (TSCM and TCM) sorted from PBMCs. The subset is: stem-like memory CD8 T cells (TSTEM), CCR7+ PD-1- TIGIT-. The V and J genes are TRBV5-1 and TRBJ2-5. CDR3 region: CASSLEGETQYF.